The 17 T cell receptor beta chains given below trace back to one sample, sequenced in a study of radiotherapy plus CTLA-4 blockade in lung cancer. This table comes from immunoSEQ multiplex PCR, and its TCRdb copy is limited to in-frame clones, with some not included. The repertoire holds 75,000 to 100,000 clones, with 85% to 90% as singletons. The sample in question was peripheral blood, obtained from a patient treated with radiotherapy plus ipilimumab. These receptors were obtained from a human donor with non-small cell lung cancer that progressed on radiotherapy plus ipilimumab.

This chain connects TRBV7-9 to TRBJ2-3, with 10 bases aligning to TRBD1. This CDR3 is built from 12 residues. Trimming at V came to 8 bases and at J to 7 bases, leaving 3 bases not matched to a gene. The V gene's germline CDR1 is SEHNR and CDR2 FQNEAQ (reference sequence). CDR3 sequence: CASSTGGNTQYF. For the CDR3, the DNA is TGTGCCAGCTCGACAGGGGGCAATACGCAGTATTTT.

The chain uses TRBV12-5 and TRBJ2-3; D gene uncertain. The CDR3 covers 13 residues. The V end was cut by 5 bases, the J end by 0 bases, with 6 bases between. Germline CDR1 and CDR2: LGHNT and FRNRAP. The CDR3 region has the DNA TGTGCTAGTGGTCTCCGTAGCACAGATACGCAGTATTTT. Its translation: CASGLRSTDTQYF.

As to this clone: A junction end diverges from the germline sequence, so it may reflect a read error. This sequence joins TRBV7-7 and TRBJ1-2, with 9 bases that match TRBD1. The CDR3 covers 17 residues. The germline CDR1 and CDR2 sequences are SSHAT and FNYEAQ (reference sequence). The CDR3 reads CASSPRLTGGGNYGYTF. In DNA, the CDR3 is TGTGCTAGCAGCCCCCGACTGACAGGGGGAGGGAACTATGGCTACACCTTC.

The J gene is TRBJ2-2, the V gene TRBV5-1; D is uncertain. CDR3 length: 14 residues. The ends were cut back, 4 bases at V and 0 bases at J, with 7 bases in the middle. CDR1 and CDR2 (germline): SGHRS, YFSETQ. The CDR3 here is CASSPPANTGELFF. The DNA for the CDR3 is TGCGCCAGCAGCCCGCCGGCGAACACCGGGGAGCTGTTTTTT.

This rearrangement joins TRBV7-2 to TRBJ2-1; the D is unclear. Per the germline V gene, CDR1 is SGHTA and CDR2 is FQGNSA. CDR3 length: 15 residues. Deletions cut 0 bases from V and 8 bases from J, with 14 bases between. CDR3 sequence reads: CASSLAARTGDEQFF. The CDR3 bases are TGTGCCAGCAGCTTAGCGGCACGGACCGGAGATGAGCAGTTCTTC.

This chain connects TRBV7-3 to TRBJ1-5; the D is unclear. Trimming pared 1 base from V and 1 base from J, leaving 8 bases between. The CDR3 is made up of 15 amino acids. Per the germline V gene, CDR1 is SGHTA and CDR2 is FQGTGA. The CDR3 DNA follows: TGTGCCAGCAGCTTAAGTGGAAGCAGCAATCAGCCCCAGCATTTT. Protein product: CASSLSGSSNQPQHF.

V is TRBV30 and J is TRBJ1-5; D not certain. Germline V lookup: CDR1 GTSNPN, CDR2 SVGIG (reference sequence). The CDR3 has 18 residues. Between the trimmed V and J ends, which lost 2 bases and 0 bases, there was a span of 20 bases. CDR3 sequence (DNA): TGTGCCTGGAGTTCGAACCCCAAAGACCCGCATAGCAATCAGCCCCAGCATTTT. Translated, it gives CAWSSNPKDPHSNQPQHF.

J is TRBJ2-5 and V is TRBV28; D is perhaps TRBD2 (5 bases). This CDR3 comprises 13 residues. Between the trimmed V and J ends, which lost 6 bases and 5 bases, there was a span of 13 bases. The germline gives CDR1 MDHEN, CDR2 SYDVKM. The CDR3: CASRGRRWETQYF. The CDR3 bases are TGTGCCAGCAGAGGGAGACGGTGGGAGACCCAGTACTTC.

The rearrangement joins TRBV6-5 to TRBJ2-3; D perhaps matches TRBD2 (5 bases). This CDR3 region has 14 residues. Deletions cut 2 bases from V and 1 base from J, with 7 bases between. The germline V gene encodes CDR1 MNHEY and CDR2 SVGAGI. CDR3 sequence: CASSYSGRTDTQYF. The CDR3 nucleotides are TGTGCCAGCAGTTACAGCGGTCGCACAGATACGCAGTATTTT.

The CDR3 spells CASSAEARGRPEAFF. CDR3 nucleotide sequence: TGCGCCAGCAGCGCCGAAGCCAGGGGGCGGCCTGAAGCTTTCTTT. This chain uses TRBV5-1 with TRBJ1-1; 8 positions agree with TRBD1. The CDR3 spans 15 residues. The ends lost 4 bases at V and 6 bases at J; junction bases unmatched: 11. Germline loops: CDR1 SGHRS, CDR2 YFSETQ.

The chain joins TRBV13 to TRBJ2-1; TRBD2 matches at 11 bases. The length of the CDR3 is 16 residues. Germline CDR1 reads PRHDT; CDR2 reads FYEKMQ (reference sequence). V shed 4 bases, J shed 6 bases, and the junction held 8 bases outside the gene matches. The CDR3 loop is CASSYLGLADPNEQFF. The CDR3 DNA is TGTGCCAGCAGCTACCTGGGACTAGCGGACCCCAATGAGCAGTTCTTC.

CDR3 sequence: CASSLEGYEDTEAFF. The CDR3 DNA follows: TGTGCCAGCAGCTTGGAGGGATACGAGGACACTGAAGCTTTCTTT. The chain is built from TRBV5-5 and TRBJ1-1; no firm D call. There are 15 residues in the CDR3. Germline V gene sequence: CDR1 SGHKS, CDR2 YYEKEE (reference sequence). The germline V and J ends were trimmed by 0 bases and 3 bases, with 12 bases remaining between them.

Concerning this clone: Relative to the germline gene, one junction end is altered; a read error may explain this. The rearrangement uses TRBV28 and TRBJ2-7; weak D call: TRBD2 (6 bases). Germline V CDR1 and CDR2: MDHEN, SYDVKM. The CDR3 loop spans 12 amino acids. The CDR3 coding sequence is TGTGCCAGCAGCACGGGACTCCCGGTGGCGCACTTC. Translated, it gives CASSTGLPVAHF.

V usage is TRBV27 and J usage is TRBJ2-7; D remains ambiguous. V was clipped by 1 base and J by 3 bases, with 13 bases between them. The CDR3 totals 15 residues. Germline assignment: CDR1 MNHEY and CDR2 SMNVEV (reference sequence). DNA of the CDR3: TGTGCCAGCAGTTTATATCCCCCGGAAAGCTACGAGCAGTACTTC. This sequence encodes CASSLYPPESYEQYF.

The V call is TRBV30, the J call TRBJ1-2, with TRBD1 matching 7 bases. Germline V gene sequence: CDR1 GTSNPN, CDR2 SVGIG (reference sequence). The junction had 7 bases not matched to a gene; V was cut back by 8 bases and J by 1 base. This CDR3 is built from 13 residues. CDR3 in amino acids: CAQQGRGNYGYTF. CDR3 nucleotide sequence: TGTGCCCAACAGGGGCGCGGTAACTATGGCTACACCTTC.

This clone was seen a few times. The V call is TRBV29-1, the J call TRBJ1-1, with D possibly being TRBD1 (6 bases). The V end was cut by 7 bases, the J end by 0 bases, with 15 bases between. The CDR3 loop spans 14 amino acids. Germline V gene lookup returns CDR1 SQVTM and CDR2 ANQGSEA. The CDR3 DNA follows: TGCAGCGGCGGACAGTCCGTAATGAACACTGAAGCTTTCTTT. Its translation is CSGGQSVMNTEAFF.

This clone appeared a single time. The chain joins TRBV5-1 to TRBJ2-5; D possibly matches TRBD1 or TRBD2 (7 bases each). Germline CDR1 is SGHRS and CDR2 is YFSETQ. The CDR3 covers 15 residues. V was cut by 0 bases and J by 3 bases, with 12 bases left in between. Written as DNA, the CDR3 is TGCGCCAGCAGCTTGGTTTCAGGGGGGGAAGAGACCCAGTACTTC. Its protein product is CASSLVSGGEETQYF. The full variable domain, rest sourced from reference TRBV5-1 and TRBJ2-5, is KAGVTQTPRYLIKTRGQQVTLSCSPISGHRSVSWYQQTPGQGLQFLFEYFSETQRNKGNFPGRFSGRQFSNSRSEMNVSTLELGDSALYLCASSLVSGGEETQYFGPGTRLLVL.